Listed below are T cell receptor beta chains from one sample, sequenced in a study of identical twins. One entry per CDR3 protein results from TCRdb running MiXCR on the 5' RACE reads. The data show under 900,000 distinct CDR3 sequences, 9% to 15% seen once. Separately, the same data were catalogued under a study of yellow fever vaccine responses in identical twins.

The sequencing sample was made of PBMCs. These receptors were collected from a woman aged 18-29 years in good health. Both conserved end residues are part of each CDR3. Each record gives: clone size, D gene, V gene, J gene, CDR3 DNA, CDR3 protein. The D gene is left open where the match is weak. Clone size appears in some rows only: once, few, many, or a class for an expanded clone.

few,.,TRBV10-3,TRBJ1-2,TGTGCCATCACCCAACGCTCGGACATAGGGGAAATCGGTGGCTACACCTTC,CAITQRSDIGEIGGYTF
few,TRBD2,TRBV3-1,TRBJ2-3,TGTGCCAGCTGCCATTCAAACCTACTAGCGGGGGGGCAAGATACGCAGTATTTT,CASCHSNLLAGGQDTQYF
few,.,TRBV12-3/TRBV12-4,TRBJ2-1,TGTGCCAGCAGTTTAAGGGTAGCGGTCTACAATGAGCAGTTCTTC,CASSLRVAVYNEQFF
few,.,TRBV29-1,TRBJ2-3,TGCAGCGTTGGGACAGACACAGATACGCAGTATTTT,CSVGTDTDTQYF
.,TRBD2,TRBV12-3/TRBV12-4,TRBJ2-1,TGTGCCAGCAGTTTAGGGACTAGCGTGGGGCTCAATGAGCAGTTCTTC,CASSLGTSVGLNEQFF
.,.,TRBV7-6,TRBJ2-1,TGTGCCAGCAGCTCAAAGACAACGAGCTCCTACAATGAGCAGTTCTTC,CASSSKTTSSYNEQFF
.,TRBD2,TRBV11-1,TRBJ2-1,TGTGCCAGCAGCTTGGGGAATGGACTAGCGGGAGAGAGAAATGAGCAGTTCTTC,CASSLGNGLAGERNEQFF
many,.,TRBV12-3/TRBV12-4,TRBJ1-3,TGTGCCAGCAGTTTAGGCGTAGTCGGGAACACCATATATTTT,CASSLGVVGNTIYF
many,.,TRBV5-1,TRBJ1-1,TGCGCCAGCAGCTCGGACGGAAACACTGAAGCTTTCTTT,CASSSDGNTEAFF
few,.,TRBV14,TRBJ2-1,TGTGCCAGCAGCCAAACTCATTATCCGGATAACTTC,CASSQTHYPDNF
few,TRBD1,TRBV20-1,TRBJ1-1,TGCAGTGCTAGGAATCAAGAGGGGGCCCGGAACACTGAAGCTTTCTTT,CSARNQEGARNTEAFF
.,.,TRBV2,TRBJ2-1,TGTGCCAGCGACCACGGGGGGCAAGTCTACAATGAGCAGTTCTTC,CASDHGGQVYNEQFF
few,.,TRBV5-1,TRBJ2-7,TGCGCCAGCAGCTTGGAGCGGAGGTACGAGCAGTACTTC,CASSLERRYEQYF
.,.,TRBV4-2,TRBJ2-5,TGTGCCAGCAGTGACAGGGACTACCGCTCTTCCGTCCTACAAGAGACCCAGTACTTC,CASSDRDYRSSVLQETQYF
few,.,TRBV5-6,TRBJ2-1,TGTGCCAGCAGCTTTCGACTAGGTAATGAGCAGTTCTTC,CASSFRLGNEQFF
many,.,TRBV20-1,TRBJ2-3,TGCAGTGCTAGAGATGGGGCGGGGGCGGCCCTGGATACGCAGTATTTT,CSARDGAGAALDTQYF
many,TRBD1,TRBV12-3/TRBV12-4,TRBJ2-3,TGTGCCAGCGGAGTAGGGGGCCCCCCCACAGATACGCAGTATTTT,CASGVGGPPTDTQYF
few,TRBD1,TRBV18,TRBJ2-5,TGTGCCAGCTCCTCGGACAGGGTCGGTCAGACCCAGTACTTC,CASSSDRVGQTQYF
.,.,TRBV6-5,TRBJ2-1,TGTGCCAGCAGTTATGCTGAACCATCCTACAATGAGCAGTTCTTC,CASSYAEPSYNEQFF
few,TRBD2,TRBV7-9,TRBJ2-3,TGTGCCAGCAGCCGGAAACTAGCGTCTAGCACAGATACGCAGTATTTT,CASSRKLASSTDTQYF
few,.,TRBV19,TRBJ2-1,TGTGCCAGTACGACGCACTACAATGAGCAGTTCTTC,CASTTHYNEQFF
many,.,TRBV9,TRBJ2-7,TGTGCCAGCAGCCTAAGAGCGGACTCCTACGAGCAGTACTTC,CASSLRADSYEQYF
.,.,TRBV3-1,TRBJ2-3,TGTGCCAGCAGACCGTGGGGCAGCACAGATACGCAGTATTTT,CASRPWGSTDTQYF
.,.,TRBV2,TRBJ2-1,TGTGCCAGCTCCTCTCAAGGGGGCAATGAGCAGTTCTTC,CASSSQGGNEQFF
few,TRBD1,TRBV19,TRBJ2-3,TGTGCCAGTAGCCAATCGAGACAGGGGTCTGGCACAGATACGCAGTATTTT,CASSQSRQGSGTDTQYF
.,TRBD2,TRBV20-1,TRBJ2-7,TGCAGTGCTAGAAAATCCGGGACTAGCGGGGACGAGCAGTACTTC,CSARKSGTSGDEQYF
.,TRBD1,TRBV19,TRBJ1-4,TGTGCCAGTAGCTCCGGGACAGGGCCCACACGGAAGGCCGAAAAACTGTTTTTT,CASSSGTGPTRKAEKLFF
few,.,TRBV15,TRBJ2-5,TGTGCCACCAGCAGGAGGGGGGCCGAGACCCAGTACTTC,CATSRRGAETQYF
.,.,TRBV5-5,TRBJ1-5,TGTGCCAGCAGCTTGAGGGGGGAACGCAATCAGCCCCAGCATTTT,CASSLRGERNQPQHF
.,.,TRBV15,TRBJ2-2,TGTGCCACCAGCAGAGAATTGGCGAGCACCGGGGAGCTGTTTTTT,CATSRELASTGELFF
few,.,TRBV20-1,TRBJ2-3,TGCAGTGCTAGCCCGGGCGCGACTAGCACAGATACGCAGTATTTT,CSASPGATSTDTQYF
.,TRBD1,TRBV20-1,TRBJ1-4,TGCAGTGCTGGACAGGCGGGTAATGAAAAACTGTTTTTT,CSAGQAGNEKLFF
.,.,TRBV7-6,TRBJ2-1,TGTGCCAGCAGCGAGGGGCAGGGGGGCTCCTACAATGAGCAGTTCTTC,CASSEGQGGSYNEQFF
many,.,TRBV3-1,TRBJ2-1,TGTGCCAGCAGCCAGGACTTTTCGGCAAGCTCCTACAATGAGCAGTTCTTC,CASSQDFSASSYNEQFF
few,.,TRBV11-2,TRBJ2-3,TGTGCCAGCACCTCCTCGATCAGGACTTCTTTGGATACGCAGTATTTT,CASTSSIRTSLDTQYF
many,TRBD2,TRBV10-2,TRBJ2-1,TGCGCCAGCAGTGAGTTAAGACTAGCGGGAGGCAATGAGCAGTTCTTC,CASSELRLAGGNEQFF
.,TRBD1,TRBV5-1,TRBJ2-5,TGCGCCAGCAGCTCCGGGACAGTGCGAGAGACCCAGTACTTC,CASSSGTVRETQYF
.,.,TRBV19,TRBJ1-1,TGTGCCAGTAGTATAAAGGGGGTCACTGAAGCTTTCTTT,CASSIKGVTEAFF
few,TRBD1,TRBV28,TRBJ1-5,TGTGCCAGCAGAAAACAGGGGAGTGGGAATCAGCCCCAGCATTTT,CASRKQGSGNQPQHF
few,.,TRBV20-1,TRBJ2-6,TGCAGTGCTAAGGGCCGGGAATATTCTGGGGCCAACGTCCTGACTTTC,CSAKGREYSGANVLTF
few,TRBD2,TRBV29-1,TRBJ2-1,TGCAGCTCCCGGGAGGGATTAATCAATGAGCAGTTCTTC,CSSREGLINEQFF
few,.,TRBV12-5,TRBJ1-1,TGTGCTAGTGGTAGATCGGGGCGGATGAACACTGAAGCTTTCTTT,CASGRSGRMNTEAFF
.,.,TRBV12-2,TRBJ2-2,TGTGCAAGTCGCACTGAGCGGGAGACCGGGGAGCTGTTTTTT,CASRTERETGELFF
once,.,TRBV6-5,TRBJ1-6,TGTGCCAGCAGTTACGCAGTGAGCTCCTATAATTCACCCCTCCACTTT,CASSYAVSSYNSPLHF
.,.,TRBV7-6,TRBJ2-7,TGTGCCAGCAGCTTAGGGGTGGGAGTGAACAACGAGCAGTACTTC,CASSLGVGVNNEQYF
few,.,TRBV11-1,TRBJ2-3,TGTGCCAGCAGCTTATTGGGTTTTCTTGCCGTAACGACAGATACGCAGTATTTT,CASSLLGFLAVTTDTQYF
few,TRBD1,TRBV7-8,TRBJ1-5,TGTGCCAGCAGCCCAGGGCCCCCGGGACAGGGTAATCCGAATCAGCCCCAGCATTTT,CASSPGPPGQGNPNQPQHF
few,TRBD1,TRBV24-1,TRBJ2-5,TGTGCCACCAGTGACCCGGTCGCAGGGGGAGAGACCCAGTACTTC,CATSDPVAGGETQYF
few,.,TRBV7-9,TRBJ1-1,TGTGCCAGCAGCTTAGCGCAAGGGGTTGAAGCTTTCTTT,CASSLAQGVEAFF
.,TRBD1,TRBV12-3/TRBV12-4,TRBJ2-1,TGTGCCAGCGGACCCGGACAGGGAACGAATGAGCAGTTCTTC,CASGPGQGTNEQFF